Each of the 21 T cell receptor beta chains below was sequenced from the same sample in a study of blood T cells in healthy people across ages. A second PCR of about 6 to 11 cycles used a sample-barcoded 5' primer and a J-beta primer mix. TCRdb used MiXCR to reprocess the 5' RACE reads, holding one entry per CDR3 protein. This table holds some 1 million distinct CDR3 sequences, around 45% found once. The sequenced sample was blood. These receptors came from a woman in her sixties in good health.

The chain employs TRBV4-2 and TRBJ2-1; possibly TRBD2 for D (7 bases). The V gene lost 0 bases and the J gene lost 3 bases, with 12 bases spanning the gap. Per the germline V gene, CDR1 is LGHNA and CDR2 is YNFKEQ. This CDR3 region has 16 residues. CDR3 bases: TGTGCCAGCAGCCAAGAGCGGGGGCGGGTCTACAATGAGCAGTTCTTC. This translates into CASSQERGRVYNEQFF.

This clonotype was observed a single time. A read error is possible here, since a much larger clone lies one base away. J is TRBJ2-5 and V is TRBV5-6; D is possibly TRBD1 or TRBD2 (5 bases each). The germline V gene has CDR1 SGHDT and CDR2 YYEEEE. The CDR3 contains 16 residues. The CDR3 DNA reads as TGTGCCGGCAGCTTGGAGAAAACCGGGACCCAAGAGACCCAGTACTTC. This translates into CAGSLEKTGTQETQYF. The whole variable domain, filled in from reference TRBV5-6 and TRBJ2-5, reads DAGVTQSPTHLIKTRGQQVTLRCSPKSGHDTVSWYQQALGQGPQFIFQYYEEEERQRGNFPDRFSGHQFPNYSSELNVNALLLGDSALYLCAGSLEKTGTQETQYFGPGTRLLVL.

This clonotype turned up a few times. The chain couples TRBV6-1 to TRBJ1-1; 7 positions match TRBD1. Germline CDR1 MNHNS, CDR2 SASEGT. V was pared by 6 bases and J by 7 bases, with 14 bases of the junction left unmatched. The CDR3 sequence is 15 residues long. The CDR3 DNA follows: TGTGCCAGCAGAGACTACGGGACAGCGTTTATTGAAGCTTTCTTT. Translated, it gives CASRDYGTAFIEAFF.

The chain joins TRBV19 to TRBJ2-1; the D gene is possibly TRBD2 (6 bases). CDR3 size: 13 residues. Between the trimmed V and J ends, which lost 4 bases and 7 bases, there was a span of 11 bases. Germline V CDR1 and CDR2: LNHDA, SQIVND (reference sequence). The CDR3 reads CASSNWGENEQFF. CDR3 in DNA: TGTGCCAGTAGTAACTGGGGGGAAAATGAGCAGTTCTTC.

This clonotype has just a few counts. The chain couples TRBV11-2 to TRBJ2-3, with D maybe TRBD2 (6 bases). This CDR3 has 15 residues. The V end was cut by 0 bases, the J end by 5 bases, with 12 bases between. The germline V gene has CDR1 SGHAT and CDR2 FQNNGV. The CDR3 sequence: CASSLEASEIDTQYF. CDR3 coding DNA: TGTGCCAGCAGCTTAGAGGCTAGCGAGATAGATACGCAGTATTTT.

A few counts support this clonotype. The rearrangement uses TRBV6-2 or TRBV6-3 and TRBJ2-3; D is possibly TRBD1 (6 bases). The germline gives CDR1 MNHEY, CDR2 SVGEGT. Trimming removed 5 bases at V and 2 bases at J, with 14 bases between. The CDR3 spans 15 residues. The CDR3 DNA reads as TGTGCCAGCAGTGATCCTGTGGGGGCCACAGATACGCAGTATTTT. This codes for CASSDPVGATDTQYF.

The chain carries TRBV7-9 and TRBJ2-1, with 8 bases lining up with TRBD2. The V gene's germline CDR1 is SEHNR and CDR2 FQNEAQ (reference sequence). The CDR3 spans 15 residues. The V segment lost 7 bases and the J segment 5 bases; nucleotides outside the gene matches: 10. The chain's CDR3 is CASTPPGTSNNEQFF. CDR3 bases: TGTGCCAGCACCCCCCCCGGGACTAGTAACAATGAGCAGTTCTTC.

This clonotype was observed a handful of times. The rearrangement joins TRBV10-1 to TRBJ2-5; D possibly corresponds to TRBD2 (5 bases). The CDR3 extends over 13 amino acids. Trimming took 5 bases from V and 7 from J, leaving 14 bases between them. CDR1 and CDR2 (germline): WNHNN, SYGVQD (reference sequence). CDR3 nucleotide sequence: TGCGCCAGCAGTCACGTCCCCCGGGGGACCCAGTACTTC. This codes for CASSHVPRGTQYF.

V and J are TRBV9 and TRBJ1-3; TRBD1 agrees at 7 bases. The CDR3 covers 16 residues. Germline CDR1 and CDR2: SGDLS and YYNGEE. The trim removed 2 bases at V and 0 bases at J, leaving 5 bases unmatched. CDR3 loop: CASSVGTVYSGNTIYF. DNA for the CDR3: TGTGCCAGCAGCGTCGGGACAGTATACTCTGGAAACACCATATATTTT. Combining the CDR3 with reference TRBV9 and TRBJ1-3 gives the whole variable domain DSGVTQTPKHLITATGQRVTLRCSPRSGDLSVYWYQQSLDQGLQFLIQYYNGEERAKGNILERFSAQQFPDLHSELNLSSLELGDSALYFCASSVGTVYSGNTIYFGEGSWLTVV.

This clonotype has only a few counts. The chain links TRBV3-1 to TRBJ2-6; TRBD2 might be the D (6 bases). V lost 0 bases to trimming and J lost 2 bases, with 17 bases between them. CDR1 and CDR2 from the germline V gene are LGHDT and YNNKEL (reference sequence). This CDR3 region has 19 residues. CDR3 coding DNA: TGTGCCAGCAGCCAAGATCGAGGCAGGAGGGGTGCTGGGGCCAACGTCCTGACTTTC. It yields the protein CASSQDRGRRGAGANVLTF.

This rearrangement joins TRBV7-9 to TRBJ2-1; 10 bases are a match to TRBD2. Germline trimming cut 4 bases from V and 4 bases from J; bases unmatched to any gene: 10. Per germline, CDR1 SEHNR and CDR2 FQNEAQ (reference sequence). CDR3 size: 17 residues. The DNA of the CDR3 is TGTGCCAGCAGCTCCACGTATAGCGGGAGGCAATACAATGAGCAGTTCTTC. It translates to CASSSTYSGRQYNEQFF.

The chain links TRBV7-2 to TRBJ2-1; 8 bases align to TRBD2. TRBJ2-7 explains the end of the DNA better; the J call may be wrong. This CDR3 contains 15 residues. Germline-derived CDR1 and CDR2 are SGHTA and FQGNSA. The CDR3 DNA reads TGTGCCAGCAGCTTAGTAGGAGCGGGAGCAGGCGAGCAGTACTTC. It is translated as CASSLVGAGAGEQYF.

J is TRBJ2-7 and V is TRBV28, with D possibly matching TRBD1 (6 bases). Germline V gives CDR1 MDHEN, CDR2 SYDVKM. V lost 7 bases and J lost 1, with 14 bases in between. This CDR3 comprises 14 residues. The CDR3 reads CASTIQGTSYEQYF. The CDR3 DNA reads TGTGCCAGCACAATACAGGGAACTTCCTACGAGCAGTACTTC.

The CDR3 protein is CASRWTSGSYEQFF. The CDR3 region has the DNA TGCGCCAGCCGTTGGACTAGCGGGAGTTATGAGCAGTTCTTC. The rearrangement links TRBV5-1 to TRBJ2-1; 13 nucleotides align to TRBD2. Germline loops: CDR1 SGHRS, CDR2 YFSETQ. V dropped 7 bases and J dropped 8; count of bases not matched to a gene: 6. This CDR3 is 14 amino acids long. Full variable domain (rest looked up from reference TRBV5-1 and TRBJ2-1): KAGVTQTPRYLIKTRGQQVTLSCSPISGHRSVSWYQQTPGQGLQFLFEYFSETQRNKGNFPGRFSGRQFSNSRSEMNVSTLELGDSALYLCASRWTSGSYEQFFGPGTRLTVL.

The rearrangement uses TRBV10-1 and TRBJ2-1; the D is unclear. Germline CDR1 is WNHNN and CDR2 is SYGVQD (reference sequence). This CDR3 comprises 13 residues. The V and J ends lost 0 bases and 7 bases respectively, with 7 bases between them. For the CDR3, the DNA is TGCGCCAGCAGTGAGTCGGGTGCAAATGAGCAGTTCTTC. It specifies CASSESGANEQFF.

This rearrangement joins TRBV10-3 to TRBJ2-4, with TRBD2 matching over 9 bases. Germline CDR1 ENHRY, CDR2 SYGVKD. This CDR3 contains 14 residues. The ends lost 0 bases at V and 6 bases at J; junction bases unmatched: 0. The CDR3 DNA reads as TGTGCCATCAGTGAGTCGACTAGCGGAAACATTCAGTACTTC. Residues: CAISESTSGNIQYF.

The CDR3 nucleotides read TGTGCCACCAGCAGAGCGGGGGCGGAAAAACTGTTTTTT. It codes for CATSRAGAEKLFF. This rearrangement joins TRBV15 to TRBJ1-4; TRBD1 might be the D (6 bases). The CDR3 runs 13 residues. The ends were cut back, 1 base at V and 8 bases at J, with 8 bases in the middle. Looked up from germline, CDR1 is LNHNV and CDR2 is YYDKDF (reference sequence).

The sample holds a few counts of this clonotype. The chain couples TRBV10-3 to TRBJ2-5, with D possibly called TRBD1 or TRBD2 (5 bases each). Trimming took off 4 bases at V and 1 base at J, with 7 bases between the two ends. Germline V gene data show CDR1 as ENHRY and CDR2 as SYGVKD. The CDR3 runs to 13 residues. For the CDR3, the DNA is TGTGCCATCAGTGGGGACGCCCAAGAGACCCAGTACTTC. Its translation: CAISGDAQETQYF.

This clonotype was counted between two and nine times. This chain connects TRBV4-1 to TRBJ2-5, with 14 bases that match TRBD2. The length of the CDR3 is 16 residues. Looked up from germline, CDR1 is MGHRA and CDR2 is YSYEKL. J was trimmed by 5 bases and V by 1 base; bases with no gene match: 3. The CDR3 DNA follows: TGCGCCAGCAGCCAAGTGGGACTAGCGGGAGTGGAGACCCAGTACTTC. Its protein is CASSQVGLAGVETQYF.

This chain joins TRBV28 and TRBJ1-2; 7 bases map to TRBD1. This CDR3 region has 15 residues. From germline, CDR1 is MDHEN and CDR2 SYDVKM. The ends lost 5 bases at V and 5 bases at J; junction bases unmatched: 11. DNA for the CDR3: TGTGCCAGCAGTGTTACAGGGGAGCTTAGGTATGGCTACACCTTC. It specifies CASSVTGELRYGYTF.

J is TRBJ1-1 and V is TRBV29-1; D is uncertain. This CDR3 is 11 amino acids long. Germline V gene data show CDR1 as SQVTM and CDR2 as ANQGSEA. V shed 5 bases and J shed 5 bases, with 9 bases lying between them. CDR3: CSVSSGTEAFF. As DNA, the CDR3 is TGCAGCGTTAGTTCGGGGACTGAAGCTTTCTTT.